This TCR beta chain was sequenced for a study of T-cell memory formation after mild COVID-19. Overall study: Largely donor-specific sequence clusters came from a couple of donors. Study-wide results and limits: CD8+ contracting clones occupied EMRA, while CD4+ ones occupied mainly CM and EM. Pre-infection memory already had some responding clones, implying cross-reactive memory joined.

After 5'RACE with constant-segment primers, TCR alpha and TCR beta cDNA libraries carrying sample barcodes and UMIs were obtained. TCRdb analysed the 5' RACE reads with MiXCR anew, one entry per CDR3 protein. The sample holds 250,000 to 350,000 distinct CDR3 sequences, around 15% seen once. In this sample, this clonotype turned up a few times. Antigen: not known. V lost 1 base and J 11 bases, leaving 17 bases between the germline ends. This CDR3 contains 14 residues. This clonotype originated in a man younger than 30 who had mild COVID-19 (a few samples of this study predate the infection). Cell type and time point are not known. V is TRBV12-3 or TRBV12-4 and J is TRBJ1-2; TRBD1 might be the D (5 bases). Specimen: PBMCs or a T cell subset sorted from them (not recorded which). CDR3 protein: CASSLGPTQDRYTF. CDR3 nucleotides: TGTGCCAGCAGTTTAGGGCCAACACAGGACCGGTACACCTTC.